The 21 T cell receptor beta chains given below trace back to one sample, sequenced in a study of T cells in Graves' hyperthyroidism and ophthalmopathy. Amplification of TCR beta CDR3 regions used RNA as the template. The HTBI primer set drove a first-round RT-PCR of the TCR CDR3. TCRdb called the multiplex PCR reads again in MiXCR, with one record for every CDR3 protein. This sample has roughly 350,000 distinct CDR3 sequences, with 12% to 15% found just once. Sequencing input: blood. These receptors all stem from a woman aged 40 to 55 with Graves' ophthalmopathy.

This clonotype was seen many times. The V call is TRBV7-2, the J call TRBJ1-6; perhaps TRBD1 as D (6 bases). The germline CDR1 and CDR2 sequences are SGHTA and FQGNSA. CDR3 length: 14 amino acids. The V gene lost 2 bases and the J gene lost 6 bases, with 8 bases spanning the gap. The CDR3 DNA is TGTGCCAGCAGCTTAAGAGGGGGTAATTCACCCCTCCACTTT. This encodes CASSLRGGNSPLHF.

This clonotype has a count of ten or more. The rearrangement uses TRBV15 and TRBJ2-1; 11 nucleotides line up with TRBD2. With V trimmed by 5 bases and J by 4 bases, 10 bases remained unmatched. Germline values: CDR1 LNHNV, CDR2 YYDKDF (reference sequence). CDR3 length: 17 residues. CDR3 sequence: CATSGAPGLAGYNEQFF. The CDR3 DNA reads as TGTGCCACCAGCGGAGCCCCCGGACTAGCGGGTTACAATGAGCAGTTCTTC.

This clonotype was detected ten times or more. CDR3 nucleotides: TGCAGTGCTACCAGGGGACTTCTTAAAGAGACCCAGTACTTC. It encodes CSATRGLLKETQYF. The chain recombines TRBV20-1 with TRBJ2-5, with D possibly called TRBD1 or TRBD2 (6 bases each). Germline values: CDR1 DFQATT, CDR2 SNEGSKA (reference sequence). The ends were cut back, 4 bases at V and 3 bases at J, with 15 bases in the middle. The CDR3 is 14 amino acids.

This clonotype was detected many times. The rearrangement links TRBV7-2 to TRBJ2-5, with TRBD1 as a possible D gene (8 bases). The CDR3 has 17 amino acids. In germline, CDR1 is SGHTA, CDR2 FQGNSA. V lost 0 bases, J lost 0 bases, and 14 bases lay in between. The CDR3 nucleotides are TGTGCCAGCAGCTTAGCCCTACAGGGGGGGTACCAAGAGACCCAGTACTTC. Translating gives CASSLALQGGYQETQYF.

This clonotype has ten or more counts. The chain is built from TRBV6-6 and TRBJ1-5; unclear D gene. This CDR3 has 18 residues. Germline V gene sequence: CDR1 MNHNY, CDR2 SVGAGI (reference sequence). V gave up 0 bases and J gave up 0 bases, with 15 bases separating them. The CDR3 DNA reads TGTGCCAGCAGTTACTCCTCAGGTGGGGTCCTTAGCAATCAGCCCCAGCATTTT. Protein: CASSYSSGGVLSNQPQHF.

This clonotype was recorded at least ten times. This chain joins TRBV5-6 and TRBJ2-3, with TRBD2 identical over 9 bases. The CDR3 covers 16 residues. The germline V gene encodes CDR1 SGHDT and CDR2 YYEEEE. J gave up 5 bases and V 0 bases, and 7 bases lay outside the gene matches. CDR3 protein: CASSLGLAENKDTQYF. As DNA, the CDR3 is TGTGCCAGCAGCTTGGGACTAGCGGAAAACAAAGATACGCAGTATTTT.

V and J are TRBV2 and TRBJ2-7; 9 positions agree with TRBD2. The CDR3 is 17 amino acids. Trimming at V came to 6 bases and at J to 6 bases, leaving 18 bases not matched to a gene. Germline CDR1 SNHLY, CDR2 FYNNEI. The DNA of the CDR3 is TGTGCCAGCAGACCCCAGCCCAGCGGGAGGTTCAACTGCGAGCAGTACTTC. This codes for CASRPQPSGRFNCEQYF. Variable domain in full (rest from reference TRBV2 and TRBJ2-7): EPEVTQTPSHQVTQMGQEVILRCVPISNHLYFYWYRQILGQKVEFLVSFYNNEISEKSEIFDDQFSVERPDGSNFTLKIRSTKLEDSAMYFCASRPQPSGRFNCEQYFGPGTRLTVT.

This clonotype was recorded a few times. As DNA, the CDR3 is TGCAGTGCTAGGACAGGGAATTCACCCCTCCACTTT. Translated: CSARTGNSPLHF. The V gene is TRBV20-1, the J gene TRBJ1-6; 7 bases match TRBD1. This CDR3 spans 12 amino acids. Germline CDR1 is DFQATT and CDR2 is SNEGSKA (reference sequence). J was trimmed by 7 bases and V by 3 bases; bases with no gene match: 0.

There are a few counts of this clonotype. Relative to the germline gene, one junction end is altered; a read error may explain this. The chain carries TRBV7-3 and TRBJ2-1; 11 bases align to TRBD2. The CDR3 is 14 residues long. Germline lookup yields CDR1 SGHTA and CDR2 FQGTGA. CDR3 coding DNA: TGTGCCGGCAGATTGACTAGCGGGGTCTTTGAGCAGTTCTTC. Translated: CAGRLTSGVFEQFF.

The chain joins TRBV3-1 to TRBJ1-4; D might be TRBD1 (6 bases). CDR3 length: 18 residues. V lost 0 bases and J lost 8, with 22 bases in between. Germline CDR1 is LGHDT and CDR2 is YNNKEL (reference sequence). As DNA, the CDR3 is TGTGCCAGCAGCCAAGAAGGGGGGGCAGGGCTGTGTCGGGAAAAACTGTTTTTT. Amino acids: CASSQEGGAGLCREKLFF.

As for this clonotype: This may come from a read error, since a much larger clone is one base off. As the CDR3 is not closed by the conserved phenylalanine or tryptophan, this likely results from a read error. The rearrangement uses TRBV15 and TRBJ2-5, with D maybe TRBD1 (7 bases). This CDR3 has 13 amino acids. Trimming cost V 9 bases and J 2 bases, with 13 bases left between them. Germline-derived CDR1 and CDR2 are LNHNV and YYDKDF (reference sequence). For the CDR3, the DNA is TGTGCCACGTCACAGGGGACTCAAGAGACCCAGTACTCC. It codes for CATSQGTQETQYS.

This clonotype has a handful of counts. The V call is TRBV11-2, the J call TRBJ2-1; D is perhaps TRBD2 (5 bases). Germline V CDR1 and CDR2: SGHAT, FQNNGV. The V end was cut by 1 base, the J end by 12 bases, with 22 bases between. This CDR3 is 16 amino acids long. CDR3 sequence reads: CASSLVQRSAGWGQFF. For the CDR3, the DNA is TGTGCCAGCAGCTTAGTTCAAAGGTCTGCGGGTTGGGGGCAGTTCTTC.

This clonotype has only a few counts. The chain employs TRBV7-2 and TRBJ2-5; unclear D gene. The germline V gene has CDR1 SGHTA and CDR2 FQGNSA. This CDR3 comprises 12 residues. V lost 4 bases and J lost 0, with 3 bases in between. CDR3 residues: CASSYHQETQYF. CDR3 sequence (DNA): TGTGCCAGCAGCTACCACCAAGAGACCCAGTACTTC.

This clonotype appeared many times. This chain links TRBV20-1 with TRBJ1-5; 12 bases are shared with TRBD1. This CDR3 has 14 residues. V was clipped by 6 bases and J by 14 bases; unmatched bases: 14. CDR1 is DFQATT, CDR2 SNEGSKA, per germline (reference sequence). The CDR3 nucleotides are TGCAGTGCCAAGGTTGGGACAGGGGGCGCCTCTAAGCATTTT. Translating gives CSAKVGTGGASKHF.

DNA of the CDR3: TGCGCCAGCAGCCATCTGGCCGGCGGGGGCTCTAATTCACCCCTCCACTTT. This sequence encodes CASSHLAGGGSNSPLHF. The rearrangement joins TRBV4-1 to TRBJ1-6, with D perhaps matching TRBD1 (6 bases). The CDR3 spans 17 residues. V lost 3 bases and J lost 6, with 18 bases in between. In germline, CDR1 is MGHRA, CDR2 YSYEKL.

Regarding this clonotype: A much more abundant neighbour one base away suggests this may be a read error. This rearrangement joins TRBV6-2 or TRBV6-3 to TRBJ2-4; possible D gene TRBD1, 6 bases. Looked up from germline, CDR1 is MNHEY and CDR2 is SVGEGT. Trimming shortened V by 4 bases and J by 7 bases, and 11 bases separated the two germline ends. The CDR3 runs 13 residues. CDR3 amino acids: CASSFTGKNIQYF. In DNA form, the CDR3 reads TGTGCCAGCAGTTTCACAGGGAAGAACATTCAGTACTTC.

The V call is TRBV11-2, the J call TRBJ2-5; D possibly corresponds to TRBD2 (6 bases). The CDR3 is 16 residues long. CDR1 and CDR2 from the germline V gene are SGHAT and FQNNGV. The V gene lost 5 bases and the J gene lost 5 bases, with 21 bases spanning the gap. Here the CDR3 DNA reads TGTGCCAGCAGCCCGCTTGGTAGCGGATCCTTTGAGACCCAGTACTTC. Amino acids: CASSPLGSGSFETQYF.

This clonotype was found many times. The chain recombines TRBV7-9 with TRBJ1-6; 7 bases line up with TRBD1. CDR1 and CDR2 from the germline V gene are SEHNR and FQNEAQ (reference sequence). The CDR3 sequence is 14 residues long. With 4 bases clipped from V and 5 bases from J, the junction kept 2 bases outside the gene matches. DNA of the CDR3: TGTGCCAGCAGCTACAGGGGTAATAATTCACCCCTCCACTTT. It encodes CASSYRGNNSPLHF.

This clonotype occurred many times. This chain uses TRBV9 with TRBJ1-2; TRBD1 might be the D (5 bases). The CDR3 has 15 residues. Germline assignment: CDR1 SGDLS and CDR2 YYNGEE. Trimming pared 4 bases from V and 6 bases from J, leaving 19 bases between. The CDR3, as DNA: TGTGCCAGCAGCACCCTCTCAAGCCAGGGCCATGGCTACACCTTC. It yields the protein CASSTLSSQGHGYTF.

The chain joins TRBV3-1 to TRBJ2-3, with D uncertain. V shed 0 bases and J shed 2 bases, with 9 bases lying between them. The CDR3 is made up of 15 amino acids. Per the germline V gene, CDR1 is LGHDT and CDR2 is YNNKEL (reference sequence). CDR3 loop: CASSQDSVSTDTQYF. DNA for the CDR3: TGTGCCAGCAGCCAAGATTCGGTTTCCACAGATACGCAGTATTTT.

This clonotype was counted at least ten times. V usage is TRBV11-1 and J usage is TRBJ2-7; D may be TRBD2 (5 bases). The CDR3 covers 15 residues. V lost 5 bases, J lost 5 bases, and 19 bases lay in between. CDR1 and CDR2 (germline): SGHAT, FQDESV (reference sequence). CDR3 nucleotides: TGTGCCAGCAGCAACCCCCGGACGGCAGCGGACGAGCAGTACTTC. Residues: CASSNPRTAADEQYF. The whole variable domain, remainder taken from reference TRBV11-1 and TRBJ2-7, is EAEVAQSPRYKITEKSQAVAFWCDPISGHATLYWYRQILGQGPELLVQFQDESVVDDSQLPKDRFSAERLKGVDSTLKIQPAELGDSAMYLCASSNPRTAADEQYFGPGTRLTVT.